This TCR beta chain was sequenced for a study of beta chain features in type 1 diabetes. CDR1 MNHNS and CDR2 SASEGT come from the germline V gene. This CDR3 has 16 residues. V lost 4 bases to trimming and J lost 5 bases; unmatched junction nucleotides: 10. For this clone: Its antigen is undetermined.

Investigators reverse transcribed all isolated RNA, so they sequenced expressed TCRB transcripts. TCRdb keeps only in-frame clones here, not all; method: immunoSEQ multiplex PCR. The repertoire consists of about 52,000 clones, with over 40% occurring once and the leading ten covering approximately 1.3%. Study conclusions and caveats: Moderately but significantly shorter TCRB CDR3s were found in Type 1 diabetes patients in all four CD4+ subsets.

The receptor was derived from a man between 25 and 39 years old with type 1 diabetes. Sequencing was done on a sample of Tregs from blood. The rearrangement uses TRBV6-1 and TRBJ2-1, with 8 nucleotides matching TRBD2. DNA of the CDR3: TGTGCCAGCAGTGCCCCCGGGAGGGGTGGGGACAATGAGCAGTTCTTC. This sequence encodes CASSAPGRGGDNEQFF.